This T cell receptor (beta chain) was identified in a study of blood T cell repertoires in COVID-19. Study details: Whether acute or convalescent, the COVID-19 samples came from the United States, Italy and Spain. Sources were T cells, B-cell-depleted T cells, or PBMCs; the material itself was cDNA or gDNA.

Study processing details: For nucleated cells, counts were estimated from reference gene primer amplification. Some clones are missing from TCRdb's copy, which holds only in-frame ones; the method was immunoSEQ multiplex PCR. That table gives V, J and clone size, and the DNA gave D and trimming. In the table there are about 250,000 clones, about 89% of which are singletons. The source is a man in his thirties or forties with acute or convalescent COVID-19. Sequencing was performed on peripheral blood.

CDR3 sequence reads: CASSFTRTSGTHEQYF. CDR3 nucleotide sequence: TGTGCCAGCAGCTTTACTAGGACTAGCGGAACCCACGAGCAGTACTTC. The chain employs TRBV28 and TRBJ2-7; 10 positions agree with TRBD2. The CDR3 spans 16 residues. Trimming took 6 bases from V and 5 from J; bases not matched to a gene: 13. Germline lookup yields CDR1 MDHEN and CDR2 SYDVKM.